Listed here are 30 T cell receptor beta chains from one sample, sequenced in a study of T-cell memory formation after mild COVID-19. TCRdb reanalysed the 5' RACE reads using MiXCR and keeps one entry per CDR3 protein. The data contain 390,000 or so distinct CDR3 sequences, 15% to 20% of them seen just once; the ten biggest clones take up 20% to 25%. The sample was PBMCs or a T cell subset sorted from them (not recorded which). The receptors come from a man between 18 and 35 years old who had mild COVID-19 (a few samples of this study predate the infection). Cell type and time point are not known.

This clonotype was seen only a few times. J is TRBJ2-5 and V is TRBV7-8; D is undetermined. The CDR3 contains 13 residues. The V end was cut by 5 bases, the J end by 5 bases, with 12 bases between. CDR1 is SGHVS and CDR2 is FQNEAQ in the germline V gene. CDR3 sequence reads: CASSLGSRETQYF. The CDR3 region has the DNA TGTGCCAGCAGCCTAGGCTCCCGGGAGACCCAGTACTTC.

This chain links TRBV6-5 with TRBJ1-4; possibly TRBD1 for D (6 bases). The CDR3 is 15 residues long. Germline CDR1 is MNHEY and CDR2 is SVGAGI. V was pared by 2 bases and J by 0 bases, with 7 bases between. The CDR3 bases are TGTGCCAGCAGTTACCACAGGGCAACTAATGAAAAACTGTTTTTT. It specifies CASSYHRATNEKLFF.

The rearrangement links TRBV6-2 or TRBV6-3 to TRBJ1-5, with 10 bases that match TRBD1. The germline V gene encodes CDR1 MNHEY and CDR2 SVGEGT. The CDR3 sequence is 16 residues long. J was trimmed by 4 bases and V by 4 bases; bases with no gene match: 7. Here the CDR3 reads CASSSGTGVWNQPQHF. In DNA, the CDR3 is TGTGCCAGCAGTTCAGGGACAGGGGTCTGGAATCAGCCCCAGCATTTT.

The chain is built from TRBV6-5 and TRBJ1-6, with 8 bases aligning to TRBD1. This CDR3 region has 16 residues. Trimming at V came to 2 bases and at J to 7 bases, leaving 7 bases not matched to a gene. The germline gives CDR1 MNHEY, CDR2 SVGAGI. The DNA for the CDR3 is TGTGCCAGCAGTTACGACAGGGGACGGAACAATTCACCCCTCCACTTT. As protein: CASSYDRGRNNSPLHF.

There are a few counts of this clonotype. The chain's CDR3 is CASSLEFRDTEAFF. The CDR3 DNA is TGTGCCAGCAGCTTAGAGTTCCGAGACACTGAAGCTTTCTTT. The V and J genes are TRBV7-2 and TRBJ1-1; D gene uncertain. V was clipped by 1 base and J by 3 bases, with 9 bases between them. The CDR3 sequence is 14 residues long. The V gene's germline CDR1 is SGHTA and CDR2 FQGNSA.

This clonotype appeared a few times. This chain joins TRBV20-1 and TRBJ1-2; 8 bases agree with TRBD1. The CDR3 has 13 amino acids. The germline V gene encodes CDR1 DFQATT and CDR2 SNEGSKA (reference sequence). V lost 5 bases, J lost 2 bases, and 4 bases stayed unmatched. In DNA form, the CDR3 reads TGCAGTGCTTCCGGACAGGGCAACTATGGCTACACCTTC. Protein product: CSASGQGNYGYTF.

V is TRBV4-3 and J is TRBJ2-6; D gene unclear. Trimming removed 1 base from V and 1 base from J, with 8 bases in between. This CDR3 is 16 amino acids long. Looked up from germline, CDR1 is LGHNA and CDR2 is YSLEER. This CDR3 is CASSQVWGSGANVLTF. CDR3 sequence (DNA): TGCGCCAGCAGCCAAGTATGGGGATCTGGGGCCAACGTCCTGACTTTC.

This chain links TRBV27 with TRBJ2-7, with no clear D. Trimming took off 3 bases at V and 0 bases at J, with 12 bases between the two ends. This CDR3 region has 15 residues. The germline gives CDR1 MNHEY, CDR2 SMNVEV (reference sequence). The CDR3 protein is CASSLPSPSSYEQYV. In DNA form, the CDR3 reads TGTGCCAGCAGTTTGCCGTCACCCTCCTCCTACGAGCAGTACGTC.

The CDR3 is CASSFLASGGADTQYF. The DNA for the CDR3 is TGCGCCAGCAGCTTTTTGGCTAGCGGGGGCGCAGATACGCAGTATTTT. The chain uses TRBV5-1 and TRBJ2-3; 10 bases match TRBD2. This CDR3 contains 16 residues. Germline V gives CDR1 SGHRS, CDR2 YFSETQ. V lost 2 bases and J lost 4; bases outside the gene matches: 7.

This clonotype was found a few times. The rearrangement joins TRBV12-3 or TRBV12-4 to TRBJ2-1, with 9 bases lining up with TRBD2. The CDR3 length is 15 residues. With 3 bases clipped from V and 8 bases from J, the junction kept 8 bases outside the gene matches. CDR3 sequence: CASSLPRGGVYEQFF. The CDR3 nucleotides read TGTGCCAGCAGTTTGCCGCGGGGGGGCGTCTATGAGCAGTTCTTC.

CDR3: CASRNLGDEAFF. The CDR3 nucleotides read TGTGCCAGCAGAAACCTCGGGGATGAAGCTTTCTTT. The chain carries TRBV12-3 or TRBV12-4 and TRBJ1-1; the D is unclear. This CDR3 has 12 amino acids. Trimming took off 6 bases at V and 7 bases at J, with 12 bases between the two ends.

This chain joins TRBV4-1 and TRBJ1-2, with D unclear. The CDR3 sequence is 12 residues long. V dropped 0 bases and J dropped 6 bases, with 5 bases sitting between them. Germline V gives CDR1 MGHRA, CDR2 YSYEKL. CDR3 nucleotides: TGCGCCAGCAGCCAAGAGCCGAATGGCTACACCTTC. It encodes CASSQEPNGYTF.

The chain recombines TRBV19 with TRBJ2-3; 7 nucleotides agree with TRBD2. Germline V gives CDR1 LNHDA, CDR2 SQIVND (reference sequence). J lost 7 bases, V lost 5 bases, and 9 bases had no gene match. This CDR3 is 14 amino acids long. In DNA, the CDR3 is TGTGCCAGTAGTGTCGGGACTAAAGGATATACGCAGTATTTT. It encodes CASSVGTKGYTQYF.

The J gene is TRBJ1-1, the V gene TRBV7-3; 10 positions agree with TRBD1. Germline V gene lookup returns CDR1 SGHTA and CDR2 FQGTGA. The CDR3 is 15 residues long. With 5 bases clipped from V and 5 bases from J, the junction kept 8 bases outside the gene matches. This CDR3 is CASSLQTGGWTEAFF. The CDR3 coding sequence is TGTGCCAGCAGCCTACAGACAGGGGGCTGGACTGAAGCTTTCTTT.

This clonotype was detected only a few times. The CDR3 bases are TGTGCCAGCAGCCTACTTAATTCACCCCTCCACTTT. Translating gives CASSLLNSPLHF. This rearrangement joins TRBV7-2 to TRBJ1-6; D is uncertain. This CDR3 contains 12 residues. Trimming took off 5 bases at V and 6 bases at J, with 5 bases between the two ends. Germline V gene data show CDR1 as SGHTA and CDR2 as FQGNSA. Supplemented by reference TRBV7-2 and TRBJ1-6, the full variable domain reads GAGVSQSPSNKVTEKGKDVELRCDPISGHTALYWYRQSLGQGLEFLIYFQGNSAPDKSGLPSDRFSAERTGGSVSTLTIQRTQQEDSAVYLCASSLLNSPLHFGNGTRLTVT.

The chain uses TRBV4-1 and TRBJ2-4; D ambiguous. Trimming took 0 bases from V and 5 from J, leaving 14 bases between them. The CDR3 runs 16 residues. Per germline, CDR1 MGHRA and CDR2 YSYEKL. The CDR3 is CASSQDPSFRENIQYF. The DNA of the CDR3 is TGCGCCAGCAGCCAAGACCCCTCGTTCCGGGAAAACATTCAGTACTTC.

The CDR3, as DNA: TGTGCCAGCAGTGGACGGGACAGGGGGTTCAATGAGCAGTTCTTC. Its protein is CASSGRDRGFNEQFF. V usage is TRBV25-1 and J usage is TRBJ2-1; 11 nucleotides line up with TRBD1. The CDR3 totals 15 residues. With V trimmed by 4 bases and J by 6 bases, 5 bases remained unmatched. CDR1 and CDR2 (germline): MGHDK, SYGVNS.

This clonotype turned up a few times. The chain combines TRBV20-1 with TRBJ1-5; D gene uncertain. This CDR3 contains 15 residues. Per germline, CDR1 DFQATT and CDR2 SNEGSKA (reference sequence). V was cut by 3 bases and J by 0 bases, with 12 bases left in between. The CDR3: CSASGVPGSNQPQHF. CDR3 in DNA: TGCAGTGCTAGTGGGGTTCCGGGTAGCAATCAGCCCCAGCATTTT.

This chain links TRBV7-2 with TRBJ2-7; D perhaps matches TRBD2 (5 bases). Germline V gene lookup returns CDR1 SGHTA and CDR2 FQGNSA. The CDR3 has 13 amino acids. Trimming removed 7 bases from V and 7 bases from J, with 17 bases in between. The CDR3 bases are TGTGCCAGCACCCTTAGGTCCGGCGGGGAGCAGTACGTC. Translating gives CASTLRSGGEQYV.

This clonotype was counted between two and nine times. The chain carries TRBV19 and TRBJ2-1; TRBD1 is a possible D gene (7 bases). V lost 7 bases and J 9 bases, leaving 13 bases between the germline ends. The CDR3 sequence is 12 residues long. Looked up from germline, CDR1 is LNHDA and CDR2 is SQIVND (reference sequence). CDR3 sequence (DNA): TGTGCCAGTATGTGGCAGGGGGGTGAGCAGTTCTTC. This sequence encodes CASMWQGGEQFF.

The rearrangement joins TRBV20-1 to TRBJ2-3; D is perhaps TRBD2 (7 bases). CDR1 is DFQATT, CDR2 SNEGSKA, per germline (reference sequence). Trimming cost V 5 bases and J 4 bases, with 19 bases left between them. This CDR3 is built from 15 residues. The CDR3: CSAGSGGLGADTQYF. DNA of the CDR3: TGCAGTGCTGGTTCGGGGGGCCTTGGGGCAGATACGCAGTATTTT.

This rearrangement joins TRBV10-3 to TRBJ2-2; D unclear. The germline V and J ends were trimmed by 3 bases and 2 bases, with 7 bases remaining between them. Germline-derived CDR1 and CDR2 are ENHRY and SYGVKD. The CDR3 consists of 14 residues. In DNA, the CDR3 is TGTGCCATCAGTGATCGAGGAAACACCGGGGAGCTGTTTTTT. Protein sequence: CAISDRGNTGELFF.

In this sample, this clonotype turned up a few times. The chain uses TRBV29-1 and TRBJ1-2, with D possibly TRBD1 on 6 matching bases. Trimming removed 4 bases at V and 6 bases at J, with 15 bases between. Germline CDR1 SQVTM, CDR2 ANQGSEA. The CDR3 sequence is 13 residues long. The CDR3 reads CSVGSGAKDGYTF. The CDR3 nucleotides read TGCAGCGTTGGGTCAGGGGCTAAGGATGGCTACACCTTC. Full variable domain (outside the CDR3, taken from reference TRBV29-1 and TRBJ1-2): SAVISQKPSRDICQRGTSLTIQCQVDSQVTMMFWYRQQPGQSLTLIATANQGSEATYESGFVIDKFPISRPNLTFSTLTVSNMSPEDSSIYLCSVGSGAKDGYTFGSGTRLTVV.

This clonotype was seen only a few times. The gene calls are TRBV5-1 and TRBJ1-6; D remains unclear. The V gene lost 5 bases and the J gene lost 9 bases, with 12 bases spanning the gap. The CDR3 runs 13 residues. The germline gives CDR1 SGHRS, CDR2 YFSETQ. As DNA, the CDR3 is TGCGCCAGCAGGGACCTCGGCCGTTCACCCCTCCACTTT. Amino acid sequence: CASRDLGRSPLHF.

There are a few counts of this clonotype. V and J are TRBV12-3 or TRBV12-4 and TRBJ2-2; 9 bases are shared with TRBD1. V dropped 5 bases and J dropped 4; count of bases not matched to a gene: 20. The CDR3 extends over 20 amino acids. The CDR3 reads CASSSRILRSGTGFTGELFF. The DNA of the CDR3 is TGTGCCAGCAGTAGCCGAATACTTCGTTCCGGGACAGGGTTCACCGGGGAGCTGTTTTTT.

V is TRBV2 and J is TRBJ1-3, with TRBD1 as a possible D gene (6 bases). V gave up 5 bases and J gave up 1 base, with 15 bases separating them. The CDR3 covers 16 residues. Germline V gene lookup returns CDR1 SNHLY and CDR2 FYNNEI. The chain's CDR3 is CASSPSRGGSGNTIYF. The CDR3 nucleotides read TGTGCCAGCAGTCCCAGCAGGGGAGGGTCTGGAAACACCATATATTTT.

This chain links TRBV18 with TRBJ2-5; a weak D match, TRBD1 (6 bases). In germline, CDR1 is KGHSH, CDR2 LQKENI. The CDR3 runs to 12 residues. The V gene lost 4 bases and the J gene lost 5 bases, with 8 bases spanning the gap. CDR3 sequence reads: CASSRDMETQYF. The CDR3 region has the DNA TGTGCCAGCTCACGGGACATGGAGACCCAGTACTTC.

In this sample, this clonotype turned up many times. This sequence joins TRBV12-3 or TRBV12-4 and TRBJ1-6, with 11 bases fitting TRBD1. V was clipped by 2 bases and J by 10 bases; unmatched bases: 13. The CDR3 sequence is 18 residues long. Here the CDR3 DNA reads TGTGCCAGCAGTTTAAGGACAGGGGGCGCCGGTGAAGGGTCACCCCTCCACTTT. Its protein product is CASSLRTGGAGEGSPLHF.

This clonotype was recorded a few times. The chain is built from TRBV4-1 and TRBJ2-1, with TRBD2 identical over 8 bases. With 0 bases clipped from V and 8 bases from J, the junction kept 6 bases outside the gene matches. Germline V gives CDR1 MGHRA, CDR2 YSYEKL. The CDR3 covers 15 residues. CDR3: CASSQEGLAGHEQFF. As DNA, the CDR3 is TGCGCCAGCAGCCAAGAGGGCCTAGCGGGCCATGAGCAGTTCTTC.

The DNA for the CDR3 is TGCAGTGCTAGAGAATGGATTTCTAGCGGGGAGACCCAGTACTTC. This translates into CSAREWISSGETQYF. This chain joins TRBV20-1 and TRBJ2-5; 8 nucleotides line up with TRBD2. V lost 0 bases, J lost 5 bases, and 8 bases stayed unmatched. Germline assignment: CDR1 DFQATT and CDR2 SNEGSKA (reference sequence). The CDR3 runs 15 residues.